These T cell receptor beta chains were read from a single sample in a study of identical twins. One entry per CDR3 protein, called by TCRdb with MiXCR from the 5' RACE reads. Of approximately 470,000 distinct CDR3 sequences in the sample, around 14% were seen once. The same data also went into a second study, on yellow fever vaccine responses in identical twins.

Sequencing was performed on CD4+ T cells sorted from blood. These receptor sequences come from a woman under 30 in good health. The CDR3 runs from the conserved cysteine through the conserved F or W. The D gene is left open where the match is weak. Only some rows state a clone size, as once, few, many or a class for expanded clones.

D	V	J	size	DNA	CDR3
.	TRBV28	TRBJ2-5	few	TGTGCCAGCAGTTTAGACGATGGGGAGACCCAGTACTTC	CASSLDDGETQYF
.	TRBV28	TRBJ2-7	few	TGTGCCAGCGTCCCGAGTCTGACAGGCGAGCAGTACTTC	CASVPSLTGEQYF
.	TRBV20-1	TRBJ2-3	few	TGCAGTGCAAACGGACAGTACACAGATACGCAGTATTTT	CSANGQYTDTQYF
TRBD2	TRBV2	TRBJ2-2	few	TGTGCCAGCAGTAGGACTAGCTCGTGGACCGGGGAGCTGTTTTTT	CASSRTSSWTGELFF
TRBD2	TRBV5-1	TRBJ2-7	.	TGCGCCAGCAGCTTTGGGGGACTAGCGGCCTACGAGCAGTACTTC	CASSFGGLAAYEQYF
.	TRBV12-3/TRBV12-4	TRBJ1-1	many	TGTGCCAGCAGGATAACGGGTGAAGCTTTCTTT	CASRITGEAFF
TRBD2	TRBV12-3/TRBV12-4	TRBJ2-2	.	TGTGCCAGCAGTCCTCGACTAGCGGGAGTTGCCAACGGGGAGCTGTTTTTT	CASSPRLAGVANGELFF
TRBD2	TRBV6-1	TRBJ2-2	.	TGTGCCAGCACCCCCGTAGGAGCGGGAGGGCCGAACACCGGGGAGCTGTTTTTT	CASTPVGAGGPNTGELFF
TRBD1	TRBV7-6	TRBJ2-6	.	TGTGCCAGCAGCTTAGGAACAGGGGGCGCGGGTTCTGGGGCCAACGTCCTGACTTTC	CASSLGTGGAGSGANVLTF
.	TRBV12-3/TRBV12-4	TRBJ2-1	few	TGTGCCAGCAGGTTAGGGGGAGGGCACAATGAGCAGTTCTTC	CASRLGGGHNEQFF
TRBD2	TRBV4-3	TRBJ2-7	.	TGCGCCAGCAGCGTGGGACTAGCGGGAGTGGGGTACGAGCAGTACTTC	CASSVGLAGVGYEQYF
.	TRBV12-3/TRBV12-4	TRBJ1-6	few	TGTGCCAGCAGTTTATTGGGACACCGGTATAATTCACCCCTCCACTTT	CASSLLGHRYNSPLHF
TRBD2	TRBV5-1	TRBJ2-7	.	TGCGCCAGCACCTACCTAGCGGGGGGCTCCTACGAGCAGTACTTC	CASTYLAGGSYEQYF
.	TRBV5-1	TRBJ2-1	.	TGCGCCAGCAGACGGAACGGCTCGTACAATGAGCAGTTCTTC	CASRRNGSYNEQFF
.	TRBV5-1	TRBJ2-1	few	TGCGCCAGCAGCTCCACGAGTACGAATGAGCAGTTCTTC	CASSSTSTNEQFF
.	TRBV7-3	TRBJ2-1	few	TGTGCCAGCAGCCCAGGGCGGAAAGAGCAGTTCTTC	CASSPGRKEQFF
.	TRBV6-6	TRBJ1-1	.	TGTGCCAGCAGAACTGAGGTAGCTGAAGCTTTCTTT	CASRTEVAEAFF